This note documents a single T cell receptor (beta chain) sequence. Its target is not known. Per the original methods: Differences in CDR3 between clinicopathological groups were drawn on to build a classifier intended to discriminate distant-metastatic papillary thyroid cancer patients. TCRdb re-analyzed the PCR reads using MiXCR. The V and J calls and clone size are TCRdb's, not the authors'. The profile shows about 19,000 clones, roughly a third of them singletons. Thyroid surgery was preceded by no treatment in any patient. The entry originates in a study of metastatic and nonmetastatic thyroid tumors. Study details: For malignant and benign thyroid patients, tumor or nodule tissue and blood were the sources whose repertoires were compared. Findings of the study overall: It was reportedly found that TCR beta diversity was significantly higher in malignant thyroid tumors than in benign nodules, a difference seen in both blood and tumor samples.

This CDR3 has 17 amino acids. V was pared by 8 bases and J by 1 base, with 14 bases of the junction left unmatched. Germline values: CDR1 MNHNS, CDR2 SASEGT. The sequence was collected from a female donor with papillary thyroid cancer or a benign thyroid nodule (not recorded which). Some clones in this sample may be carry-over from other donors' samples. This sequence joins TRBV6-1 and TRBJ1-5; TRBD1 aligns across 7 bases. Specimen: tumor tissue. DNA for the CDR3: TGTGCCAGCGCTACGGGACAGTTTATAGGGAGCAATCAGCCCCAGCATTTT. It codes for CASATGQFIGSNQPQHF.